This T cell receptor beta chain was sequenced for a study of cytomegalovirus exposure and HLA in healthy donors. Regarding the study as a whole: In vitro checks showed that a few CMV-associated chains really do target CMV antigens. There was a cluster of highly shared sequence variants that was likely a sequencing artifact. Earlier results showed most TCR beta V segments being productive about 87% or about 30% of the time.

This clone has just a few counts. The antigen remains undetermined. V shed 4 bases, J shed 7 bases, and the junction held 6 bases outside the gene matches. Germline V gene lookup returns CDR1 MNHEY and CDR2 SMNVEV (reference sequence). The CDR3 extends over 15 amino acids. With 60 Vbeta and 13 Jbeta primers, the PCR was carried out. Authors' analysis steps: Later reanalysis found 80 million or so unique TCR beta chains, 9 million to 12 million of them shared. The method was immunoSEQ multiplex PCR; TCRdb's version includes in-frame clones alone and lacks a portion of them. V, J and clone size reflect that table, while D and trimming were determined from the DNA. The repertoire holds about 130,000 clones, roughly 69% seen once, with about 2.6% in the top ten.

This TCR derives from a human donor in good health. Sequencing input: PBMCs. J is TRBJ1-4 and V is TRBV27, with 10 bases that match TRBD1. The CDR3 DNA is TGTGCCAGCAGTTCGGGAGGGACAGGGGTTGAAAAACTGTTTTTT. This encodes CASSSGGTGVEKLFF.